Listed below are T cell receptor beta chains from one sample, sequenced in a study of blood T cell repertoires in COVID-19. Measured with immunoSEQ multiplex PCR; TCRdb has only the in-frame clones, and not every one. The sample consists of under 450,000 clones, around 84% of them appearing once. The specimen sequenced was peripheral blood. The receptor source for this set is a human donor with acute or convalescent COVID-19. The donor label of this sample is uncertain. The CDR3 runs from the conserved cysteine through the conserved F or W. The D gene is left open where the match is weak. Size is omitted from some rows. Given values are once, few, many or a class for expanded clones.

>-|-|TRBJ2-4|TRBV5-6
CASTLRRGGISPKNIQYF
TGTGCCAGCACCCTTAGACGTGGGGGGATCTCTCCCAAAAACATTCAGTACTTC
>-|-|TRBJ2-7|TRBV18
CASSENAGYEQYF
TGTGCCAGCTCAGAAAATGCAGGGTACGAGCAGTACTTC
>-|-|TRBJ1-5|TRBV28
CASSFGVQPQHF
TGTGCCAGCAGTTTTGGAGTTCAGCCCCAGCATTTT
>-|-|TRBJ1-1|TRBV28
CASTSSPRQAFF
TGTGCCAGCACCAGTTCGCCCCGCCAAGCTTTCTTT
>-|TRBD1|TRBJ1-2|TRBV28
CASSWGGRGLLGYTF
TGTGCCAGCAGCTGGGGTGGCAGGGGGCTATTAGGCTACACCTTC
>-|-|TRBJ2-1|TRBV2
CASNMDSYNEQFF
TGTGCCAGCAACATGGACAGCTACAATGAGCAGTTCTTC
>-|-|TRBJ1-1|TRBV7-9
CASSLDVANTEAFF
TGTGCCAGCAGCTTAGATGTGGCAAACACTGAAGCTTTCTTT
>-|TRBD1|TRBJ1-2|TRBV20-1
CSADRGGGYTF
TGCAGTGCGGACAGGGGGGGAGGCTACACCTTC
>-|TRBD2|TRBJ2-1|TRBV6-5
CASTYLPAGGQFF
TGTGCCAGCACCTACCTTCCAGCGGGGGGGCAGTTCTTC
>once|-|TRBJ1-1|TRBV29-1
CSVGGQRYTEAFF
TGCAGCGTTGGTGGACAGAGGTACACTGAAGCTTTCTTT
>-|-|TRBJ2-7|TRBV5-1
CASSLGLQSYEQYF
TGCGCCAGCAGCTTGGGACTCCAGTCCTACGAGCAGTACTTC
>-|-|TRBJ2-1|TRBV29-1
CSVLDVYEQFF
TGCAGCGTACTAGACGTATATGAGCAGTTCTTC
>-|-|TRBJ2-3|TRBV12-3/TRBV12-4
CASSSYSTDTQYF
TGTGCCAGCAGTTCCTACAGCACAGATACGCAGTATTTT
>once|TRBD2|TRBJ2-5|TRBV2
CASNLGLAGETQYF
TGTGCCAGCAACCTGGGACTAGCAGGCGAGACCCAGTACTTC
>-|-|TRBJ2-7|TRBV7-9
CASSLATGHYEQYF
TGTGCCAGCAGCTTAGCGACAGGCCACTACGAGCAGTACTTC
>-|TRBD2|TRBJ2-1|TRBV7-9
CASSSSGGVYEQFF
TGTGCCAGCAGCTCTAGCGGGGGGGTTTATGAGCAGTTCTTC
>-|TRBD2|TRBJ2-3|TRBV30
CAWNEGLAGALYTDTQYF
TGTGCCTGGAACGAGGGACTAGCGGGAGCCCTATACACAGATACGCAGTATTTT
>-|-|TRBJ2-1|TRBV14
CASSHSIRGSYNEQFF
TGTGCCAGCAGCCACAGCATCAGGGGATCCTACAATGAGCAGTTCTTC
>-|-|TRBJ1-6|TRBV2
CASSERDPSSYNSPLHF
TGTGCCAGCAGTGAACGAGATCCAAGCTCCTATAATTCACCCCTCCACTTT
>-|-|TRBJ1-1|TRBV18
CASSHGNTEAFF
TGTGCCAGCTCCCACGGGAACACTGAAGCTTTCTTT
>once|-|TRBJ1-2|TRBV12-3/TRBV12-4
CASRQGQTLGYTF
TGTGCCAGCAGACAAGGACAGACCTTAGGCTACACCTTC
>once|-|TRBJ1-3|TRBV9
CASSEQGGGNTIYF
TGTGCCAGCAGCGAACAGGGTGGTGGAAACACCATATATTTT
>-|-|TRBJ1-4|TRBV6-2/TRBV6-3
CASSLGGREKLFF
TGTGCCAGCAGTCTCGGGGGGCGCGAAAAACTGTTTTTT
>-|-|TRBJ2-3|TRBV19
CASMTGGGGTDTQYF
TGTGCCAGTATGACTGGTGGAGGGGGCACAGATACGCAGTATTTT
>once|-|TRBJ1-1|TRBV15
CATSRDPRGNTEAFF
TGTGCCACCAGCAGAGATCCCCGAGGGAACACTGAAGCTTTCTTT
>-|TRBD1|TRBJ1-2|TRBV19
CASSIDLTGGFGYTF
TGTGCCAGTAGTATAGATCTCACAGGGGGTTTTGGCTACACCTTC
>-|-|TRBJ2-7|TRBV5-1
CASSTRGQTTGEQYF
TGCGCCAGCAGCACGCGCGGGCAGACAACGGGCGAGCAGTACTTC
>-|TRBD1|TRBJ2-7|TRBV18
CASSPGQTGSNEQYF
TGTGCCAGCTCACCTGGCCAGACAGGGTCCAACGAGCAGTACTTC
>-|-|TRBJ1-6|TRBV27
CASSFSSGGGSPLHF
TGTGCCAGCAGTTTTTCTTCTGGGGGGGGCTCACCCCTCCACTTT
>-|TRBD2|TRBJ2-7|TRBV27
CASSLGAGDYEQYF
TGTGCCAGCAGTTTAGGAGCGGGAGACTACGAGCAGTACTTC
>many|-|TRBJ2-7|TRBV5-1
CASSLAESYEQYF
TGCGCCAGCAGCTTGGCAGAATCCTACGAGCAGTACTTC
>-|TRBD1|TRBJ1-1|TRBV2
CASKVRGQGNTEAFF
TGTGCCAGCAAAGTCAGGGGACAGGGCAACACTGAAGCTTTCTTT
>-|-|TRBJ2-1|TRBV19
CASSHPRSGGTFSNEQFF
TGTGCCAGTAGTCATCCCCGGTCCGGAGGCACCTTTTCCAATGAGCAGTTCTTC
>-|-|TRBJ1-1|TRBV13
CASSSGQMNTEAFF
TGTGCCAGCAGCTCAGGACAGATGAACACTGAAGCTTTCTTT
>-|-|TRBJ1-3|TRBV19
CASREGSSGNTIYF
TGTGCCAGTAGGGAGGGAAGCTCTGGAAACACCATATATTTT
>-|-|TRBJ1-1|TRBV19
CASSAVLGGTPMNTEAFF
TGTGCCAGTAGTGCCGTACTTGGCGGGACTCCCATGAACACTGAAGCTTTCTTT
>-|-|TRBJ2-3|TRBV6-5
CASRVGHSTDTQYF
TGTGCCAGCAGGGTGGGACACAGCACAGATACGCAGTATTTT
>-|TRBD1|TRBJ2-7|TRBV18
CASSHGQGIEQYF
TGTGCCAGCTCACACGGACAGGGAATCGAGCAGTACTTC
>-|-|TRBJ1-4|TRBV7-9
CASSPRTADINEKLFF
TGTGCCAGCAGCCCGCGGACAGCCGACATTAATGAAAAACTGTTTTTT
>-|-|TRBJ2-7|TRBV29-1
CSVGDIFKQYF
TGCAGCGTTGGTGACATTTTCAAGCAGTACTTC
>few|-|TRBJ1-1|TRBV16
CASSLTANTEAFF
TGTGCCAGCAGCCTGACAGCAAACACTGAAGCTTTCTTT
>once|-|TRBJ2-7|TRBV10-3
CATARTEQYEQYF
TGTGCCACCGCTCGGACAGAGCAATACGAGCAGTACTTC